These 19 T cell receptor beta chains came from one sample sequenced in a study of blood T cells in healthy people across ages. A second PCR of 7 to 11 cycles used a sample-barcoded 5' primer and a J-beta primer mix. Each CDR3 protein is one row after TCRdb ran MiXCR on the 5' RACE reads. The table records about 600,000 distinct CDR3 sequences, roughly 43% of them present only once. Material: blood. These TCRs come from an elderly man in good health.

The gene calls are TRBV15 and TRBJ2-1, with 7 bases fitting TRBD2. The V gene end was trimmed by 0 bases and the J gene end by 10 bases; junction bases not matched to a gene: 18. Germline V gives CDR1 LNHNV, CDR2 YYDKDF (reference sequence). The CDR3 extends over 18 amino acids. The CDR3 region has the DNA TGTGCCACCAGCAGAGATTGGAGTAGCGGGCAGATCTCCTACGAGCAGTTCTTC. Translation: CATSRDWSSGQISYEQFF.

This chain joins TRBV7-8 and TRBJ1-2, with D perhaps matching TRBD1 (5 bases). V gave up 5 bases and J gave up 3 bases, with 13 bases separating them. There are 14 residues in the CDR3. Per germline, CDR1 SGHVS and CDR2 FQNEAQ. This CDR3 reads CASSPPGTHYGYTF. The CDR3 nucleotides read TGTGCCAGCAGCCCACCCGGGACCCACTATGGCTACACCTTC.

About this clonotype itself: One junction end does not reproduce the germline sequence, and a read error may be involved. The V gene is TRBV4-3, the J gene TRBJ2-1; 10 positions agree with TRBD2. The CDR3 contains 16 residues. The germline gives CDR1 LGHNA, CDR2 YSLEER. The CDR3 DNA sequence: TGCGCCAGCAACCAAGGCCACGGGACTAGCGTTAATGAGCAGTTCTTC. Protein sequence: CASNQGHGTSVNEQFF.

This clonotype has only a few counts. The CDR3: CASRQATGANVLTF. The CDR3 nucleotides are TGCGCCAGCAGGCAGGCCACTGGGGCCAACGTCCTGACTTTC. V and J are TRBV5-1 and TRBJ2-6; D is ambiguous. V was shortened by 5 bases and J by 2 bases, with 8 bases between the two germline ends. This CDR3 comprises 14 residues. Germline V CDR1 and CDR2: SGHRS, YFSETQ.

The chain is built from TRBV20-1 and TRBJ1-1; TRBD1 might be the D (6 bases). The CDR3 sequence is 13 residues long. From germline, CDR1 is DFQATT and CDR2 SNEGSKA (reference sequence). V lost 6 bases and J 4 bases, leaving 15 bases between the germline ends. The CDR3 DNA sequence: TGCAGTGCCCTAACAGGGAAGAGCACTGAAGCTTTCTTT. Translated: CSALTGKSTEAFF.

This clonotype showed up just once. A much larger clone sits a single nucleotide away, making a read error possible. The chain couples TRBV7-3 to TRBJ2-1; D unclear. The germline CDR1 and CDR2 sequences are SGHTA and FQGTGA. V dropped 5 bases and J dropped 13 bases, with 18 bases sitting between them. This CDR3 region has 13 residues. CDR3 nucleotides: TGTGCCAGCAGCCTATCGTACCAAGAGACCCAGTTCTTC. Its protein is CASSLSYQETQFF.

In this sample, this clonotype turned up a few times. CDR3 coding DNA: TGCGCCAGCAGCCAAGTATTGGGCTACGAGCAGTACTTC. Protein product: CASSQVLGYEQYF. The V call is TRBV4-1, the J call TRBJ2-7; D gene uncertain. The germline gives CDR1 MGHRA, CDR2 YSYEKL. This CDR3 is 13 amino acids long. V was cut by 1 base and J by 3 bases, with 7 bases left in between.

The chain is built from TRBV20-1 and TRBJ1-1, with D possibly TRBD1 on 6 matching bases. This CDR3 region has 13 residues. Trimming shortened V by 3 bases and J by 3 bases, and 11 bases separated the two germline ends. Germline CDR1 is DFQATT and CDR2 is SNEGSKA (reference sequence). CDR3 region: CSASGGGDTEAFF. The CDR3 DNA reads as TGCAGTGCTAGTGGAGGGGGGGACACTGAAGCTTTCTTT.

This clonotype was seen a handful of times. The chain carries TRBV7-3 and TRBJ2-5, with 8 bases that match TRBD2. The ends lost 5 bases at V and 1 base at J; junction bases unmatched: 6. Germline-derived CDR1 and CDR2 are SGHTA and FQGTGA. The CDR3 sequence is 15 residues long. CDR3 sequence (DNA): TGTGCCAGCAGCCGCAGCGGGAGTCTCCAAGAGACCCAGTACTTC. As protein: CASSRSGSLQETQYF.

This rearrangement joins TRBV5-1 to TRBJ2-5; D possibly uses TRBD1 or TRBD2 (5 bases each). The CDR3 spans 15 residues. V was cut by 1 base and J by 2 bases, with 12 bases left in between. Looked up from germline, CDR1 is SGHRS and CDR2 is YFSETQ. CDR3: CASSLRGDQQETQYF. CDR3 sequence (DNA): TGCGCCAGCAGCTTGAGAGGGGACCAACAAGAGACCCAGTACTTC.

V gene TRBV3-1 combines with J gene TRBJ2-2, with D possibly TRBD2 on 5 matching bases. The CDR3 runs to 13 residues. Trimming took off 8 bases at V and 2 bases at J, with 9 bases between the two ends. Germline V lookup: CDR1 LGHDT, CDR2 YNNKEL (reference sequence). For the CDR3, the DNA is TGTGCCAGCTTGAGCGGAAACACCGGGGAGCTGTTTTTT. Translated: CASLSGNTGELFF.

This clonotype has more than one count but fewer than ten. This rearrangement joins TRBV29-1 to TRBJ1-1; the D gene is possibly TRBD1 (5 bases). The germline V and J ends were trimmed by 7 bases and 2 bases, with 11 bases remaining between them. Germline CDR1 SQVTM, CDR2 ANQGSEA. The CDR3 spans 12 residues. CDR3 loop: CSAGAANTEAFF. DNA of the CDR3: TGCAGCGCCGGGGCGGCAAACACTGAAGCTTTCTTT. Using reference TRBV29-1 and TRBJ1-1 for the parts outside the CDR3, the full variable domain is SAVISQKPSRDICQRGTSLTIQCQVDSQVTMMFWYRQQPGQSLTLIATANQGSEATYESGFVIDKFPISRPNLTFSTLTVSNMSPEDSSIYLCSAGAANTEAFFGQGTRLTVV.

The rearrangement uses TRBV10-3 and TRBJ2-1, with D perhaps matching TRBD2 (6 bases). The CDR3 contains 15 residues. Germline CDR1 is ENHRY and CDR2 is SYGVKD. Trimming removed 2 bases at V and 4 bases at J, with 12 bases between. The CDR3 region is CAISEERAGYNEQFF. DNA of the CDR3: TGTGCCATCAGTGAGGAGCGGGCAGGGTACAATGAGCAGTTCTTC.

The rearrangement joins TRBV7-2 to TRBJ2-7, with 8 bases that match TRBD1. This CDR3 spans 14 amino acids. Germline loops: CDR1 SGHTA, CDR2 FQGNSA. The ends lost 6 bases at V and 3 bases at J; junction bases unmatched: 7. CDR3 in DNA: TGTGCCAGCAGTCTGGACAGGGTAGACTACGAGCAGTACTTC. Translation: CASSLDRVDYEQYF.

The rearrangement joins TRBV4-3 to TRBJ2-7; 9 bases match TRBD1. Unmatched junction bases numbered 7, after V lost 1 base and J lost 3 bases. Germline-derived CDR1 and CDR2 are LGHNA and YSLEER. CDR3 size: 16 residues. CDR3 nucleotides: TGCGCCAGCAGCCAAGTTCGGACAGGGGATTTCTACGAGCAGTACTTC. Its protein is CASSQVRTGDFYEQYF.

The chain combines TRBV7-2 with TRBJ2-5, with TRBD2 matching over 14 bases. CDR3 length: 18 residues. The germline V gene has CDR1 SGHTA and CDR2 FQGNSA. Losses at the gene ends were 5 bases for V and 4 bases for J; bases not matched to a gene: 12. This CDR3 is CASSGGTSGRSSGETQYF. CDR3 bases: TGTGCCAGCAGCGGAGGGACTAGCGGGAGATCGAGCGGAGAGACCCAGTACTTC.

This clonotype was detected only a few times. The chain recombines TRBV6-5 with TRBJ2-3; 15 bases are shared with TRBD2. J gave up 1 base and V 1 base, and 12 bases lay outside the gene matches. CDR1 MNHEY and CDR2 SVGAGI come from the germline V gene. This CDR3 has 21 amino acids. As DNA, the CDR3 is TGTGCCAGCAGTTACTGGCGGCGCGGACTAGCGGGAGGGCCTCGCACAGATACGCAGTATTTT. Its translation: CASSYWRRGLAGGPRTDTQYF.

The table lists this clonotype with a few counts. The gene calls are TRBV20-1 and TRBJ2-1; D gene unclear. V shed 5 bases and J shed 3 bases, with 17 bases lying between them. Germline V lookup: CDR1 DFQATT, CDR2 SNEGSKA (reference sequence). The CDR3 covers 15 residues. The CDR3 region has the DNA TGCAGTGCTGACACGGGCCTTGCCGTCTACAATGAGCAGTTCTTC. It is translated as CSADTGLAVYNEQFF.

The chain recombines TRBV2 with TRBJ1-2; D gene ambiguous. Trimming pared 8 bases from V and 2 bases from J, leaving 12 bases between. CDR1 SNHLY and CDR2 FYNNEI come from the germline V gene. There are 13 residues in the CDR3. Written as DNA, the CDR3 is TGTGCCAGCTCCCGGGAGACCAACTATGGCTACACCTTC. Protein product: CASSRETNYGYTF.